The source of this T cell receptor (beta chain) is a study of T cells in Graves' hyperthyroidism and ophthalmopathy. Background on the study: Peripheral blood sampling occurred at initial diagnosis, before any treatment.

From RNA transcripts, TCR beta CDR3 regions were amplified. The HTBI primer set was used in a first-round RT-PCR of the TCR CDR3. MiXCR was run by TCRdb on the multiplex PCR reads, yielding one entry per CDR3 protein. The sample has 470,000 or so distinct CDR3 sequences; around 20% are singletons. This clonotype came up many times. From germline, CDR1 is MNHNS and CDR2 SASEGT. The CDR3 has 15 residues. The germline V and J ends were trimmed by 5 bases and 1 base, with 14 bases remaining between them. The sample was blood. This sequence originates from a young man with Graves' hyperthyroidism. The chain combines TRBV6-1 with TRBJ1-1, with D hard to call. The CDR3 loop reads CASSTRTDGNTEAFF. CDR3 nucleotides: TGTGCCAGCAGTACCCGGACTGACGGGAACACTGAAGCTTTCTTT.